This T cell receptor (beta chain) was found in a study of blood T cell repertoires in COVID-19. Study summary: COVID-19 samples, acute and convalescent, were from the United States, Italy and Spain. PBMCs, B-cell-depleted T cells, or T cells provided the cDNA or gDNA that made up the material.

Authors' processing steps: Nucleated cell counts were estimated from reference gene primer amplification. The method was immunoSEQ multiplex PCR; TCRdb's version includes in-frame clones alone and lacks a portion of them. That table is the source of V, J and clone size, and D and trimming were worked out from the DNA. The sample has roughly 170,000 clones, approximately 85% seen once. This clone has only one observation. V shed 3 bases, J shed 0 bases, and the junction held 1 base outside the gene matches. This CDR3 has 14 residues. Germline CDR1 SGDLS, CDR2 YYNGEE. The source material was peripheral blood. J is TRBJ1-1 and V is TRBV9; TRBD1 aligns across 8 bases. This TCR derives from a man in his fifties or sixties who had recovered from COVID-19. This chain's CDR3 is CASSARGLNTEAFF. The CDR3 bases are TGTGCCAGCAGCGCCAGGGGGCTGAACACTGAAGCTTTCTTT.